The rows below give T cell receptor beta chains drawn from one sample of a study of shared clonotypes between healthy human individuals. TCRdb's table, derived via immunoSEQ multiplex PCR, lists solely in-frame clones and lacks some. The sample has 1.6 million or so clones; around 95% are singletons. Input material: naive CD4+ T cells sorted from blood. These receptors originate from a man aged 25-45 years in good health. CDR3s include the opening cysteine and the closing phenylalanine or tryptophan.

TRBV6-6 CASRKSGANTGELFF
TRBV5-6 CASSFKQGAHEKLFF
TRBV27 CASSSHRTGGHHGEQYF
TRBV14 CASSQVTGMNTEAFF
TRBV7-2 CASSLLGVRVDTQYF
TRBV7-9 CASSSGQHSYEQYF
TRBV18 CASSPGLAGISYEQYF
TRBV7-9 CSWGTGTDTQYF
TRBV18 CASSTAQGGYTF
TRBV4-1 CASSQDPRRLGVAGNTIYF
TRBV7-9 CASSYSGRTGELFF
TRBV7-2 CASKNPSQGLVASGNTIYF
TRBV6-4 CASSVEWTDTQYF
TRBV5-4 CASSAPGLAAYEQYF
TRBV28 CASKGGSGNQPQHF
TRBV6-6 CASSYDIHSGNTIYF
TRBV15 CATSRGLSGQGRGTEAFF
TRBV13 CASSSSGALYGYTF
TRBV4-3 CASSPPERPQHEQFF
TRBV5-4 CASSLGQSRGSYNEQFF
TRBV5-1 CASSLGIAGATYEQYF
TRBV7-3 CASSPGLLNEQFF
TRBV5-5 CASRGLAIYEQFF
TRBV7-9 CASSGWDSQMNTEAFF
TRBV7-9 CASSAISRANVYEQYF
TRBV11-2 CASSPRGGSLTQFF
TRBV10-3 CAISLKTSLNEQFF
TRBV7-2 CASSFSGSRLEQYF
TRBV6-6 CASSYGGQGIYEQYF
TRBV2 CASSEALGGTEAFF
TRBV5-4 CASSFRTGGLGTQYF
TRBV18 CASSPRTVDQPQHF
TRBV2 CASAFPVKRGHEGTGELFF
TRBV7-2 CASSLDLVGRGDEQYF
TRBV5-1 CASSLAQSSYNEQFF
TRBV5-1 CASKSLPGTEKLFF
TRBV7-9 CASSLGLGEQYF
TRBV19 CASSRWTGINYGYTF
TRBV7-9 CASSLGSQGALGTQYF
TRBV29-1 CSALFLRDRSYEQYF
TRBV10-3 CAISEVSWLARMEQYF
TRBV6-5 CASSARTSVTYEQYF
TRBV4-3 CASSPPQGALRLCTDTQYF
TRBV5-1 CASSWGLAEAYEQYF
TRBV4-1 CASSQEVNYGYTF
TRBV4-1 CASTWASGFTDTQYF
TRBV6-5 CASSPPGGLYGYTF
TRBV10-1 CASSEPTTSRQFF
TRBV28 CASQIPGHQETQYF